One and the same sample provided the 15 T cell receptor beta chains below, sequenced in a study of T-cell reconstitution after alpha-beta-depleted transplantation in children. Researchers prepared the TCRbeta library using unique molecular identifiers, the study reports. TCRdb re-derived calls from the PCR reads in MiXCR, one entry per CDR3 protein. The sample has 800,000 to 1,000,000 distinct CDR3 sequences, about 31% seen once; the top ten hold under 30%. The specimen was PBMCs, mostly from graft donor cells, collected 360 days after TCRalphabeta/CD19-depleted stem cell transplant. These receptors were collected from a boy younger than two who had a stem cell transplant for SCID, so the T cells may come from the graft donor.

This clonotype was counted a few times. J is TRBJ1-3 and V is TRBV2, with unresolved D. Trimming took off 9 bases at V and 0 bases at J, with 6 bases between the two ends. Germline CDR1 reads SNHLY; CDR2 reads FYNNEI. The CDR3 is 12 residues long. CDR3 sequence: CARSVSGNTIYF. The CDR3 nucleotides are TGTGCCAGGAGCGTCTCTGGAAACACCATATATTTT.

In its sample, this clonotype was seen a few times. The chain employs TRBV5-1 and TRBJ2-3; D is unresolved. V lost 5 bases and J lost 4, with 14 bases in between. Per germline, CDR1 SGHRS and CDR2 YFSETQ. The CDR3 has 14 residues. In DNA, the CDR3 is TGCGCCAGCAGACGCAGGAGCTTTTCAGATACGCAGTATTTT. Its protein product is CASRRRSFSDTQYF.

The chain couples TRBV20-1 to TRBJ2-2, with D hard to call. The CDR3 runs to 13 residues. Germline V gene lookup returns CDR1 DFQATT and CDR2 SNEGSKA (reference sequence). The V gene lost 6 bases and the J gene lost 0 bases, with 8 bases spanning the gap. This CDR3 is CSAQTANTGELFF. The CDR3 nucleotides read TGCAGTGCCCAGACCGCGAACACCGGGGAGCTGTTTTTT.

The chain combines TRBV12-3 or TRBV12-4 with TRBJ1-1; D call uncertain. This CDR3 comprises 13 residues. Trimming cost V 3 bases and J 7 bases, with 12 bases left between them. The chain's CDR3 is CASSFGKLFEAFF. The CDR3 nucleotides are TGTGCCAGCAGTTTTGGAAAGCTCTTTGAAGCTTTCTTT.

This clonotype was counted a few times. The V call is TRBV29-1, the J call TRBJ2-5, with 13 bases aligning to TRBD2. Germline CDR1 reads SQVTM; CDR2 reads ANQGSEA. Unmatched junction bases numbered 3, after V lost 4 bases and J lost 4 bases. CDR3 length equals 14 residues. This CDR3 reads CSVATSGGPETQYF. Here the CDR3 DNA reads TGCAGCGTTGCGACTAGCGGGGGGCCAGAGACCCAGTACTTC.

This chain uses TRBV5-6 with TRBJ2-2; D perhaps matches TRBD2 (6 bases). This CDR3 comprises 15 residues. Trimming cost V 1 base and J 3 bases, with 10 bases left between them. Germline assignment: CDR1 SGHDT and CDR2 YYEEEE. CDR3: CASSLWDSDTGELFF. In nucleotides, the CDR3 is TGTGCCAGCAGCTTGTGGGACTCTGACACCGGGGAGCTGTTTTTT.

CDR3 in DNA: TGTGCCAGCAGCCTGTTTGGGGGGCCTTCAAAAGAGACCCAGTACTTC. This gives the protein CASSLFGGPSKETQYF. The chain is built from TRBV11-2 and TRBJ2-5, with D possibly called TRBD1 or TRBD2 (6 bases each). The CDR3 length is 16 residues. Between the trimmed V and J ends, which lost 5 bases and 3 bases, there was a span of 19 bases. Germline-derived CDR1 and CDR2 are SGHAT and FQNNGV.

This clonotype was found a few times. This rearrangement joins TRBV6-5 to TRBJ2-1; 7 positions match TRBD2. Germline lookup yields CDR1 MNHEY and CDR2 SVGAGI. The V gene end was trimmed by 2 bases and the J gene end by 0 bases; junction bases not matched to a gene: 7. The CDR3 runs to 17 residues. The CDR3 DNA follows: TGTGCCAGCAGTTACATCACTAGCGAGAGCTCCTACAATGAGCAGTTCTTC. Its translation: CASSYITSESSYNEQFF.

The gene calls are TRBV11-2 and TRBJ1-1, with D perhaps matching TRBD1 (5 bases). The length of the CDR3 is 15 residues. CDR1 and CDR2 (germline): SGHAT, FQNNGV. The ends were cut back, 2 bases at V and 2 bases at J, with 12 bases in the middle. The CDR3 protein is CASSLSHRPNTEAFF. The CDR3 nucleotides read TGTGCCAGCAGCTTATCCCACAGGCCAAACACTGAAGCTTTCTTT.

V is TRBV6-2 or TRBV6-3 and J is TRBJ2-7; 12 nucleotides match TRBD1. Germline V lookup: CDR1 MNHEY, CDR2 SVGEGT. This CDR3 is 15 amino acids long. The J segment lost 7 bases and the V segment lost 0 bases, leaving 4 bases of the junction unmatched. CDR3 region: CASSYSGDRGREQYF. CDR3 DNA sequence: TGTGCCAGCAGTTACTCTGGGGACAGGGGGCGGGAGCAGTACTTC.

This sequence joins TRBV15 and TRBJ1-6; D ambiguous. This CDR3 has 13 amino acids. Germline-derived CDR1 and CDR2 are LNHNV and YYDKDF (reference sequence). V lost 0 bases to trimming and J lost 6 bases, with 3 bases between them. Here the CDR3 DNA reads TGTGCCACCAGCAGAGAGGCTAATTCACCCCTCCACTTT. Translated: CATSREANSPLHF.

The V and J genes are TRBV12-3 or TRBV12-4 and TRBJ2-6; perhaps TRBD1 as D (6 bases). The CDR3 contains 16 residues. V was shortened by 7 bases and J by 1 base, with 14 bases between the two germline ends. CDR3 protein: CASKGVRPSGANVLTF. CDR3 nucleotide sequence: TGTGCCAGCAAGGGGGTGAGGCCTTCTGGGGCCAACGTCCTGACTTTC.

This chain joins TRBV7-8 and TRBJ2-1; TRBD2 matches 9 bases. The CDR3 loop spans 15 amino acids. Germline V gene data show CDR1 as SGHVS and CDR2 as FQNEAQ. The V and J ends lost 5 bases and 8 bases, in that order; junction bases with no gene match: 10. CDR3 coding DNA: TGTGCCAGCAGCCAAGATGGGACTAGCCGGGATGAGCAGTTCTTC. Residues: CASSQDGTSRDEQFF.

This clonotype occurred a few times. The J gene is TRBJ1-1, the V gene TRBV9; D remains unclear. V dropped 4 bases and J dropped 3 bases, with 22 bases sitting between them. The CDR3 runs to 17 residues. CDR1 is SGDLS, CDR2 YYNGEE, per germline. The CDR3 nucleotides read TGTGCCAGCAGCCCCAGATACAGCGCCGCCGGGGACACTGAAGCTTTCTTT. Translation gives CASSPRYSAAGDTEAFF.

This rearrangement joins TRBV5-1 to TRBJ2-1; maybe TRBD1 (6 bases). Germline V gene data show CDR1 as SGHRS and CDR2 as YFSETQ. There are 14 residues in the CDR3. The germline V and J ends were trimmed by 4 bases and 5 bases, with 13 bases remaining between them. The CDR3 spells CASSPQGTNNEQFF. Written as DNA, the CDR3 is TGCGCCAGCAGCCCACAAGGGACAAACAATGAGCAGTTCTTC.